This TCR beta chain comes out of a study of blood T cell repertoires in COVID-19. Looking at the study overall: The origin of the acute and convalescent COVID-19 samples was the United States, Italy and Spain. PBMCs, B-cell-depleted T cells, or T cells were the source of the cDNA or gDNA that made up the material.

Losses at the gene ends were 4 bases for V and 7 bases for J; bases not matched to a gene: 3. The CDR3 length is 13 residues. Germline V CDR1 and CDR2: SGHTA, FQGNSA. Original processing notes: Quantification of nucleated cells was approximated via reference gene primer amplification. Data came from immunoSEQ multiplex PCR; TCRdb stores just in-frame clones and leaves some out. V, J and clone size reflect that table, while D and trimming were determined from the DNA. Of about 230,000 clones in the sample, around 84% were seen once. This sequence joins TRBV7-2 and TRBJ2-5; 10 bases line up with TRBD2. Specimen: peripheral blood. This TCR derives from a woman aged 40-49 years who had recovered from COVID-19. The DNA of the CDR3 is TGTGCCAGCAGCTCTAGCGGGGGTGGGACCCAGTACTTC. It is translated as CASSSSGGGTQYF.